This TCR beta chain was observed in a study of read filtering for tumor transcriptome and immune sequencing. This clonotype was seen ten or more times. Its antigen is currently unknown. This library used roughly 0.4 ug RNA and molecular barcoded adaptors spanning alpha/delta and beta/gamma chains. TCRdb analysed the reads with MiXCR anew, one entry per CDR3 protein. The data show about 25,000 distinct CDR3 sequences, about 20% seen once. V lost 2 bases to trimming and J lost 0 bases, with 7 bases between them. The CDR3 has 14 amino acids. Study results and limitations: In IR-seq, single-read clonotypes were 65% to 90% of clonotypes but approximately 4% of reads.

The sequenced sample consisted of a population of CD138-negative cells sorted from bone marrow. This receptor was obtained from a donor at least 40 years old with multiple myeloma. The V call is TRBV23-1, the J call TRBJ1-1, with D possibly matching TRBD1 (5 bases). TRBV23-1 belongs to the ORF category, with a function that is uncertain. Written as DNA, the CDR3 is TGCGCCAGCAGTCAAGGACAACTGAACACTGAAGCTTTCTTT. As protein: CASSQGQLNTEAFF.